This passage covers 2 T cell receptor beta chains from one sample sequenced in a study of T cell responses to AZD1222 COVID-19 vaccine. Repertoires were generated with immunoSEQ multiplex PCR, while TCRdb's copy carries only in-frame clones and drops some. The sample lists roughly 130,000 clones, around 90% occurring once. The material was peripheral blood, obtained 28 days after the second AZD1222 dose. The receptors were gathered from an adult who received the AZD1222 COVID-19 vaccine.

This rearrangement joins TRBV28 to TRBJ2-7; 7 bases line up with TRBD2. J gave up 3 bases and V 2 bases, and 7 bases lay outside the gene matches. This CDR3 comprises 15 residues. Germline V gene lookup returns CDR1 MDHEN and CDR2 SYDVKM. The CDR3 DNA reads as TGTGCCAGCAGTTTAAGGCGGGAGATCGTCTACGAGCAGTACTTC. Translating it yields CASSLRREIVYEQYF.

The chain is built from TRBV12-5 and TRBJ1-1; no definite D call. The CDR3 sequence is 12 residues long. CDR1 is LGHNT and CDR2 is FRNRAP in the germline V gene. V lost 3 bases, J lost 8 bases, and 10 bases lay in between. The CDR3 DNA follows: TGTGCTAGTGGTTTTGGTATAGGCGAAGCTTTCTTT. It yields the protein CASGFGIGEAFF.